One and the same sample provided the 27 T cell receptor beta chains below, sequenced in a study of T cells in Graves' hyperthyroidism and ophthalmopathy. TCR beta CDR3 sequences were amplified from RNA transcripts. Initially, a first-round RT-PCR of the TCR CDR3 employed the HTBI primer set. TCRdb fed the multiplex PCR reads into MiXCR, producing one record per CDR3 protein. This sample has fewer than 900,000 distinct CDR3 sequences, with about 19% found just once. The source material was blood. The receptors come from a woman aged 50 to 60 with Graves' hyperthyroidism that later progressed to Graves' ophthalmopathy.

This clonotype turned up a few times. The chain has TRBV11-2 and TRBJ2-2; D gene ambiguous. V gave up 4 bases and J gave up 3 bases, with 15 bases separating them. The germline V gene encodes CDR1 SGHAT and CDR2 FQNNGV. The length of the CDR3 is 16 residues. The CDR3 DNA follows: TGTGCCAGCAGCTCTTTAGGCTTGCTGGACACCGGGGAGCTGTTTTTT. Amino acids: CASSSLGLLDTGELFF.

This clonotype was counted many times. The chain employs TRBV11-2 and TRBJ1-2; D possibly corresponds to TRBD1 (5 bases). The CDR3 runs to 13 residues. In germline, CDR1 is SGHAT, CDR2 FQNNGV. Trimming stripped 1 base from V and 5 bases from J, with 8 bases between. Here the CDR3 DNA reads TGTGCCAGCAGCTTAGGGGGACTTTATGGCTACACCTTC. It codes for CASSLGGLYGYTF.

This clonotype was detected a few times. The CDR3 protein is CSARLLAGRGNQPQHF. For the CDR3, the DNA is TGCAGTGCAAGACTCCTTGCGGGGCGCGGCAATCAGCCCCAGCATTTT. This chain uses TRBV20-1 with TRBJ1-5; D is perhaps TRBD1 (5 bases). This CDR3 is 16 amino acids long. Trimming took off 6 bases at V and 2 bases at J, with 20 bases between the two ends. The V gene's germline CDR1 is DFQATT and CDR2 SNEGSKA (reference sequence).

This clonotype was detected ten times or more. This chain connects TRBV3-1 to TRBJ1-4; 11 nucleotides align to TRBD1. Germline V CDR1 and CDR2: LGHDT, YNNKEL (reference sequence). The CDR3 totals 14 residues. V gave up 6 bases and J gave up 10 bases; unmatched junction bases: 7. The CDR3 protein is CASRWTGGGGKLFF. The DNA for the CDR3 is TGTGCCAGCAGGTGGACAGGGGGCGGAGGAAAACTGTTTTTT.

The V call is TRBV7-9, the J call TRBJ1-2; tentative D call: TRBD1 (5 bases). There are 13 residues in the CDR3. Trimming removed 3 bases from V and 4 bases from J, with 9 bases in between. Germline CDR1 SEHNR, CDR2 FQNEAQ (reference sequence). The CDR3 DNA reads TGTGCCAGCAGCTTCTCCGGGACCTATGGCTACACCTTC. Translated, it gives CASSFSGTYGYTF.

V and J are TRBV20-1 and TRBJ1-3, with 8 nucleotides matching TRBD1. Looked up from germline, CDR1 is DFQATT and CDR2 is SNEGSKA (reference sequence). This CDR3 is 15 amino acids long. The V segment lost 6 bases and the J segment 0 bases; nucleotides outside the gene matches: 7. CDR3 residues: CSASGTGLSGNTIYF. In nucleotides, the CDR3 is TGCAGTGCCTCTGGGACAGGCCTCTCTGGAAACACCATATATTTT.

At least ten counts were recorded for this clonotype. This chain joins TRBV12-3 or TRBV12-4 and TRBJ1-5; weak D call: TRBD1 (5 bases). V was cut by 8 bases and J by 3 bases, with 14 bases left in between. The CDR3 contains 14 residues. The CDR3 region is CASSLGQPNQPQHF. The CDR3 region has the DNA TGTGCCAGCTCCCTGGGGCAGCCCAATCAGCCCCAGCATTTT.

The rearrangement links TRBV10-3 to TRBJ1-1; D ambiguous. The CDR3 is made up of 15 amino acids. V was cut by 2 bases and J by 0 bases, with 10 bases left in between. Germline V gives CDR1 ENHRY, CDR2 SYGVKD. CDR3 sequence: CAISELDRLNTEAFF. For the CDR3, the DNA is TGTGCCATCAGTGAGCTGGACCGGTTGAACACTGAAGCTTTCTTT.

A few counts support this clonotype. This sequence joins TRBV20-1 and TRBJ1-1; 10 bases agree with TRBD1. The CDR3 length is 18 residues. The junction had 15 bases not matched to a gene; V was cut back by 4 bases and J by 1 base. Germline V CDR1 and CDR2: DFQATT, SNEGSKA (reference sequence). The CDR3 region has the DNA TGCAGTGCTACTAAGACCGGGACAGGGGATCTTAGGAACACTGAAGCTTTCTTT. Translated: CSATKTGTGDLRNTEAFF.

The gene calls are TRBV3-1 and TRBJ1-6, with unresolved D. CDR3 size: 17 residues. The germline V gene encodes CDR1 LGHDT and CDR2 YNNKEL (reference sequence). V lost 0 bases and J 7 bases, leaving 16 bases between the germline ends. The CDR3 region is CASSQERVRAGNSPLHF. Here the CDR3 DNA reads TGTGCCAGCAGCCAAGAACGCGTAAGGGCTGGAAATTCACCCCTCCACTTT.

The chain uses TRBV6-1 and TRBJ2-2; D gene ambiguous. Trimming cost V 2 bases and J 6 bases, with 7 bases left between them. CDR3 length: 13 residues. Germline V gene sequence: CDR1 MNHNS, CDR2 SASEGT. For the CDR3, the DNA is TGTGCCAGCAGTGAACCTATGGCCGGGGAGCTGTTTTTT. This sequence encodes CASSEPMAGELFF.

This clonotype has just a few counts. This sequence joins TRBV5-8 and TRBJ2-7, with D tentatively TRBD1 (6 bases). CDR1 is SGHTS and CDR2 is YDEGEE in the germline V gene. V lost 4 bases to trimming and J lost 1 base, with 12 bases between them. There are 14 residues in the CDR3. CDR3 coding DNA: TGTGCCAGCAGCCCACAGGGATGGTCCTACGAGCAGTACTTC. Protein: CASSPQGWSYEQYF.

In its sample, this clonotype was seen many times. This chain connects TRBV18 to TRBJ2-1; TRBD2 matches at 10 bases. After removal of 2 bases from V and 7 bases from J, the junction contained 5 bases not matched to a gene. Germline assignment: CDR1 KGHSH and CDR2 LQKENI. CDR3 length: 15 residues. Here the CDR3 DNA reads TGTGCCAGCTCACCATCAGCGGGGGGGATTAATGAGCAGTTCTTC. Residues: CASSPSAGGINEQFF.

This clonotype has ten or more counts. This sequence joins TRBV6-1 and TRBJ2-7; the D gene could be TRBD1 or TRBD2 (5 bases each). The V end was cut by 3 bases, the J end by 6 bases, with 18 bases between. CDR1 MNHNS and CDR2 SASEGT come from the germline V gene. This CDR3 contains 15 residues. DNA for the CDR3: TGTGCCAGCAGTGATGAATGGGGGATCCCGTCCGAGCAGTACTTC. This codes for CASSDEWGIPSEQYF.

This clonotype occurred a few times. The V gene is TRBV6-1, the J gene TRBJ1-1, with a possible D match to TRBD1 (5 bases). CDR1 is MNHNS, CDR2 SASEGT, per germline. This CDR3 is built from 16 residues. Trimming pared 4 bases from V and 4 bases from J, leaving 19 bases between. CDR3 in amino acids: CASSGTRVAMSTEAFF. CDR3 DNA: TGTGCCAGCAGTGGGACACGGGTTGCGATGAGCACTGAAGCTTTCTTT.

This rearrangement joins TRBV7-3 to TRBJ1-3, with D possibly matching TRBD1 (5 bases). The CDR3 extends over 18 amino acids. The ends were cut back, 0 bases at V and 0 bases at J, with 15 bases in the middle. Germline V gene data show CDR1 as SGHTA and CDR2 as FQGTGA. This CDR3 is CASSLTPGTPNSGNTIYF. CDR3 nucleotide sequence: TGTGCCAGCAGCTTAACCCCCGGGACGCCTAACTCTGGAAACACCATATATTTT.

The rearrangement links TRBV20-1 to TRBJ1-2; a weak D match, TRBD1 (5 bases). The germline gives CDR1 DFQATT, CDR2 SNEGSKA (reference sequence). CDR3 length: 13 amino acids. V lost 4 bases, J lost 4 bases, and 13 bases lay in between. This CDR3 reads CSAMREGAYGYTF. In nucleotides, the CDR3 is TGCAGTGCTATGAGGGAAGGGGCCTATGGCTACACCTTC.

The V and J genes are TRBV30 and TRBJ1-6; no definite D call. Between the trimmed V and J ends, which lost 5 bases and 7 bases, there was a span of 18 bases. The germline V gene has CDR1 GTSNPN and CDR2 SVGIG (reference sequence). This CDR3 has 15 residues. CDR3 sequence: CAWCKPWTGNSPLHF. The CDR3 nucleotides read TGTGCCTGGTGTAAACCTTGGACCGGCAATTCACCCCTCCACTTT.

There are a few counts of this clonotype. The V gene is TRBV7-2, the J gene TRBJ2-5, with D perhaps TRBD2 (5 bases). The CDR3 is made up of 12 amino acids. CDR1 is SGHTA and CDR2 is FQGNSA in the germline V gene. Trimming pared 6 bases from V and 4 bases from J, leaving 9 bases between. The CDR3 DNA sequence: TGTGCCAGCAGAGCGGTAGGAGAGACCCAGTACTTC. It specifies CASRAVGETQYF.

This clonotype was observed at least ten times. The chain has TRBV7-9 and TRBJ2-3; 8 bases map to TRBD1. The CDR3 extends over 14 amino acids. With 6 bases clipped from V and 3 bases from J, the junction kept 5 bases outside the gene matches. The germline V gene has CDR1 SEHNR and CDR2 FQNEAQ (reference sequence). The CDR3 DNA follows: TGTGCCAGCAGGCAGGGGGCGCTGACAGATACGCAGTATTTT. It specifies CASRQGALTDTQYF.

This rearrangement joins TRBV5-1 to TRBJ1-4, with no clear D. V lost 4 bases and J 2 bases, leaving 12 bases between the germline ends. CDR1 SGHRS and CDR2 YFSETQ come from the germline V gene. CDR3 length equals 15 residues. CDR3 protein: CASSLPEKTNEKLFF. The CDR3 bases are TGCGCCAGCAGCCTTCCTGAGAAGACTAATGAAAAACTGTTTTTT.

The rearrangement links TRBV6-1 to TRBJ2-3; no clear D gene. The CDR3 is 15 residues long. From germline, CDR1 is MNHNS and CDR2 SASEGT. V lost 1 base, J lost 5 bases, and 13 bases lay in between. The CDR3 spells CASSEVGLSRDTQYF. The CDR3, as DNA: TGTGCCAGCAGTGAAGTAGGGCTGTCCCGAGATACGCAGTATTTT.

The rearrangement links TRBV14 to TRBJ2-2, with a weak D call TRBD1 (5 bases). V gave up 1 base and J gave up 2 bases, with 8 bases separating them. The length of the CDR3 is 15 residues. Germline loops: CDR1 SGHDN, CDR2 FVKESK. DNA for the CDR3: TGTGCCAGCAGCCAAGTGGGGCCCAACACCGGGGAGCTGTTTTTT. Residues: CASSQVGPNTGELFF.

There are a few counts of this clonotype. The gene calls are TRBV12-3 or TRBV12-4 and TRBJ1-6, with no clear D. CDR3 size: 12 residues. The V gene lost 3 bases and the J gene lost 14 bases, with 11 bases spanning the gap. The DNA for the CDR3 is TGTGCCAGCAGTTTCCCCCAATCGTCCCTCCACTTT. It codes for CASSFPQSSLHF.

The CDR3 is CSAIGDRDNSPLHF. CDR3 nucleotide sequence: TGCAGTGCTATAGGGGACAGGGATAATTCACCCCTCCACTTT. The rearrangement uses TRBV20-1 and TRBJ1-6; 9 nucleotides align to TRBD1. Germline V lookup: CDR1 DFQATT, CDR2 SNEGSKA (reference sequence). The CDR3 totals 14 residues. Germline trimming cut 4 bases from V and 5 bases from J; bases unmatched to any gene: 3.

This clonotype was recorded many times. The rearrangement links TRBV10-3 to TRBJ2-1; 9 bases match TRBD1. The V gene's germline CDR1 is ENHRY and CDR2 SYGVKD. This CDR3 region has 15 residues. V lost 7 bases to trimming and J lost 7 bases; unmatched junction nucleotides: 11. DNA for the CDR3: TGTGCCATCAACTCGGACAGGGGAACAGAAAATGAGCAGTTCTTC. Encoded protein: CAINSDRGTENEQFF.

This clonotype was detected only a few times. The V call is TRBV12-3 or TRBV12-4, the J call TRBJ1-1; TRBD1 might be the D (5 bases). V lost 3 bases and J 4 bases, leaving 12 bases between the germline ends. This CDR3 has 14 residues. In DNA form, the CDR3 reads TGTGCCAGCAGTTTCCAGGGACTGGTCACTGAAGCTTTCTTT. Translating it yields CASSFQGLVTEAFF.